What follows is one TCR beta chain and its context. With random hexamers, roughly 0.45 to 1 ug RNA was reverse transcribed. With immunoSEQ multiplex PCR, TCR beta CDR3 was amplified across 54 Vbeta and 13 Jbeta. In TCRdb, the immunoSEQ multiplex PCR reads were re-called with MiXCR into one record per CDR3 protein. The sample has 180,000 or so distinct CDR3 sequences; about 95% are singletons. The data belong to a study of CD8 T cells in Susac syndrome. Sequencing targeted TCR beta in T cells from blood (CD8+ and CD4+). The authors negatively isolated CD8+ and CD4+ T cells and FACS-enriched TEMRA cells. The CDR3 contains 14 residues. CDR1 is SGHTA and CDR2 is FQGNSA in the germline V gene. With V trimmed by 7 bases and J by 2 bases, 7 bases remained unmatched.

The sequencing input was CD4+ T cells from PBMCs. The chain employs TRBV7-2 and TRBJ1-2; 7 nucleotides line up with TRBD1. The clonotype was recovered from a human donor with multiple sclerosis. The CDR3 region is CASIPDRANYGYTF. CDR3 DNA sequence: TGTGCCAGCATCCCCGACAGGGCCAACTATGGCTACACCTTC.